This is a list of T cell receptor beta chains from one sample in a study of T cell repertoires in cytomegalovirus infection. Each CDR3 protein is one row after TCRdb ran MiXCR on the reads. The repertoire holds 900,000 to 950,000 distinct CDR3 sequences, with around 30% as singletons. Antigens for these TCRs are unknown. Source: cultured CD8+ T cells from PBMCs, taken from culture after CMV antigen stimulation. The receptors derive from a human donor in good health (CMV status not recorded). Some clones in this sample may be carry-over from other donors' samples. The CDR3 runs from the conserved cysteine through the conserved F or W. The D gene is left open where the match is weak. Expanded clones are given a class, and other clones once, few, many or no size at all.

>-|TRBV4-1|TRBD1|TRBJ2-7
TGCGCCAGCAGCCAGACAGGGGGTCACTACGAGCAGTACTTC
CASSQTGGHYEQYF
>-|TRBV29-1|TRBD2|TRBJ2-1
TGCAGCGTTTATCTAGCGGGGGGGCCCTACAATGAGCAGTTCTTC
CSVYLAGGPYNEQFF
>many|TRBV7-9|-|TRBJ2-7
TGTGCCAGCAGCTCAATCTACGAGCAGTACTTC
CASSSIYEQYF
>few|TRBV10-3|-|TRBJ1-1
TGTGCCATCAGTGACACAGGGTACGAGACTGAAGCTTTCTTT
CAISDTGYETEAFF
>-|TRBV6-1|-|TRBJ2-1
TGTGCCAGCAGCCAAATCGACGGGACAACTGAGCAGTTCTTC
CASSQIDGTTEQFF
>many|TRBV19|TRBD1|TRBJ1-5
TGTGCCAGTAGTGTCCGACAGGGGGCAGGGCCCCAGCATTTT
CASSVRQGAGPQHF
>few|TRBV5-8|-|TRBJ2-4
TGTGCCAGCAGCTTGGGGCAGGGGACAAACATTCAGTACTTC
CASSLGQGTNIQYF
>-|TRBV24-1|-|TRBJ1-1
TGTGCCACCAGTGATTTGGGAAAGGGGGGACGAGCTGAAGCTTTCTTT
CATSDLGKGGRAEAFF
>many|TRBV7-2|-|TRBJ1-2
TGTGCCAGCAGCTGGGCCCTACAAGGCTACACCTTC
CASSWALQGYTF
>-|TRBV19|TRBD1|TRBJ1-1
TGTGCCAGTAGTATGGTTGAAGGGGGCACTACTGAAGCTTTCTTT
CASSMVEGGTTEAFF
>few|TRBV27|TRBD1|TRBJ1-1
TGTGCCAGCAGTTCAGAAACAGGGGGCCCCCTGGAAGCTTTCTTT
CASSSETGGPLEAFF
>-|TRBV7-9|TRBD1|TRBJ2-7
TGTGCCAGCAGCTTCCCAGACAGGGTGACCTACGAGCAGTACTTC
CASSFPDRVTYEQYF
>-|TRBV19|-|TRBJ2-2
TGTGCCAGTAGTCTCAATTTGTGGAACACCGGGGAGCTGTTTTTT
CASSLNLWNTGELFF
>few|TRBV19|-|TRBJ1-6
TGTGCCAGTAGCACGGACAGAGACAATTCACCCCTCCACTTT
CASSTDRDNSPLHF
>many|TRBV7-6|TRBD1|TRBJ2-5
TGTGCCAGCATTCAACAGGGGGCCAACGGAGAGACCCAGTACTTC
CASIQQGANGETQYF
>few|TRBV29-1|-|TRBJ2-5
TGCAGCGTCTACTCGGGGGCGCGGGAGACCCAGTACTTC
CSVYSGARETQYF
>-|TRBV6-4|TRBD1|TRBJ1-6
TGTGCCAGCAGTGACTCACAGGGGTCCTATAATTCACCCCTCCACTTT
CASSDSQGSYNSPLHF
>-|TRBV6-2/TRBV6-3|TRBD1|TRBJ1-2
TGTGCCAACAGTTACTCCGGACAGGTTTACTATGGCTACACCTTC
CANSYSGQVYYGYTF
>-|TRBV5-5|TRBD2|TRBJ2-3
TGTGCCAGCCTGGGACTAGCGGGGGGCAGGGCCGATACGCAGTATTTT
CASLGLAGGRADTQYF
>-|TRBV15|-|TRBJ2-1
TGTGCCACCAGCAGACCGAACAATGAGCAGTTCTTC
CATSRPNNEQFF
>-|TRBV7-9|TRBD1|TRBJ2-1
TGTGCCAGCAGCTGGGACAGCCTGAGAGGGTTGGAGCAGTTCTTC
CASSWDSLRGLEQFF
>-|TRBV4-1|-|TRBJ1-1
TGCGCCAGCAGCCAACGGGAGTCTTATCTAGCTGAAGCTTTCTTT
CASSQRESYLAEAFF
>-|TRBV15|TRBD1|TRBJ1-2
TGTGCCACCAGCTCACAGGAGACAGGGCTAGGCTACACCTTC
CATSSQETGLGYTF
>few|TRBV11-2|TRBD2|TRBJ2-3
TGTGCCAGCAGCTCAGGGACTAGCGGGGGGGCCGGAGATACGCAGTATTTT
CASSSGTSGGAGDTQYF
>once|TRBV4-3|TRBD1|TRBJ2-5
TGCGCCAGCAGCCAAATGCAGGGGGCGCTGGAGACCCAGTACTTC
CASSQMQGALETQYF
>-|TRBV19|TRBD1|TRBJ1-1
TGTGCCAGTAGTTCCCGGCGACAGGGTTTGGGGAACACTGAAGCTTTCTTT
CASSSRRQGLGNTEAFF
>many|TRBV7-8|TRBD1|TRBJ2-6
TGTGCCAGCAGCTTTAGGACAGGGGGCAGTTCTGGGGCCAACGTCCTGACTTTC
CASSFRTGGSSGANVLTF
>-|TRBV7-6|-|TRBJ2-3
TGTGTCAGCAGCCCAGAGCAGGGAAGATTGACAGATACGCAGTATTTT
CVSSPEQGRLTDTQYF
>-|TRBV6-9|-|TRBJ1-5
TGTGCCACTCCACCTAGCAATCAGCCCCAGCATTTT
CATPPSNQPQHF
>-|TRBV4-1|TRBD1|TRBJ2-3
TGCGCCAGCAGCCAATGGACAGGGCCAAGCACAGATACGCAGTATTTT
CASSQWTGPSTDTQYF
>-|TRBV29-1|-|TRBJ1-2
TGCAGCGGCTTTCAGGGTCTATATGGCTACACCTTC
CSGFQGLYGYTF
>few|TRBV7-9|TRBD2|TRBJ2-5
TGTGCCAGCAGCCCCCCCCTGCGGGGGGCAAGTACCCAGTACTTC
CASSPPLRGASTQYF
>many|TRBV7-8|-|TRBJ2-1
TGTGCCAGCAGCGTCAGGGGAAGCGTGAGTTCCTACAATGAGCAGTTCTTC
CASSVRGSVSSYNEQFF
>-|TRBV2|-|TRBJ1-3
TGTGCCAGCAGGAGGGCAGGGGCGAGTGGAAACACCATATATTTT
CASRRAGASGNTIYF
>many|TRBV28|-|TRBJ2-2
TGTGCCAGCAGTTTATTGGCGGGGTGGGGCACCGGGGAGCTGTTTTTT
CASSLLAGWGTGELFF
>-|TRBV18|-|TRBJ2-7
TGTGCCAGCTCACCCCCGGCGCTACCCTACGAGCAGTACTTC
CASSPPALPYEQYF
>few|TRBV4-2|-|TRBJ2-1
TGTGCCAGCAGCCAAGTCCGAGACAGTTACAATGAGCAGTTCTTC
CASSQVRDSYNEQFF
>-|TRBV7-6|-|TRBJ2-3
TGTGCCCGCAGCTTAAACCCCGGGGATACGCAGTATTTT
CARSLNPGDTQYF
>-|TRBV6-1|TRBD1|TRBJ1-1
TGTGCCAGCAGCAACGGCCCGGGACAGGGTAGGACTGAAGCTTTCTTT
CASSNGPGQGRTEAFF
>few|TRBV19|-|TRBJ1-5
TGTGCCAGTAGTATATATGATAGCAATCAGCCCCAGCATTTT
CASSIYDSNQPQHF
>few|TRBV13|-|TRBJ1-1
TGTGCCAGCCGCCCGGGGACCATCATGAACACTGAAGCTTTCTTT
CASRPGTIMNTEAFF
>once|TRBV10-2|TRBD2|TRBJ2-7
TGCGCCAGCAGTGAGCCGGGGGGGAAAACCTACGAGCAGTACTTC
CASSEPGGKTYEQYF
>many|TRBV7-8|-|TRBJ1-1
TGTGCCAGCAGCTTAAGGGCCGACCTATACTCCACTGAAGCTTTCTTT
CASSLRADLYSTEAFF
>few|TRBV6-2/TRBV6-3|-|TRBJ1-5
TGTGCCAGCAGCCCCCTTGTGACCGGAGGCAATCAGCCCCAGCATTTT
CASSPLVTGGNQPQHF
>few|TRBV24-1|-|TRBJ2-2
TGTGCCACCAGTGATAGGAGGAATTCGAACACCGGGGAGCTGTTTTTT
CATSDRRNSNTGELFF
>-|TRBV7-8|TRBD2|TRBJ2-1
TGTGCCAGCAGCAAGGGACTAGCGGGGGGTAGGGGGTACAATGAGCAGTTCTTC
CASSKGLAGGRGYNEQFF
>few|TRBV7-6|TRBD2|TRBJ2-3
TGTGCCAGCAGCTCCTTCAGCGGGGGGGCGACAGATACGCAGTATTTT
CASSSFSGGATDTQYF
>-|TRBV6-6|TRBD1|TRBJ1-2
TGTGCCAGCAGTTACTCGCTACAGGGGCCGCCTCTGGGGGATGGCTACACCTTC
CASSYSLQGPPLGDGYTF
>few|TRBV5-6|-|TRBJ2-7
TGTGCCAGCAGCTTAGGTTCGGTGCACGAGCAGTACTTC
CASSLGSVHEQYF
>many|TRBV28|-|TRBJ2-1
TGTGCCAGCAGTTTGTATAGAGACAGCTCCTACAATGAGCAGTTCTTC
CASSLYRDSSYNEQFF
>-|TRBV7-4|-|TRBJ2-1
TGTGCCAGCAGCTTCGGGGGCGGTAGATACAATGAGCAGTTCTTC
CASSFGGGRYNEQFF
>-|TRBV5-6|TRBD2|TRBJ2-1
TGTGCCAGCAGCTTCCGGACTAGCGGGGGGCACAATGAGCAGTTCTTC
CASSFRTSGGHNEQFF
>-|TRBV18|TRBD1|TRBJ2-3
TGTGCCAGCTCGCCCGGGACAGCCACAGATACGCAGTATTTT
CASSPGTATDTQYF
>-|TRBV5-5|TRBD1|TRBJ1-5
TGTGCCAGCAGCGATGGTGGGACAGGGATTCAGCCCCAGCATTTT
CASSDGGTGIQPQHF
>few|TRBV6-5|TRBD1|TRBJ1-6
TGTGCCAGCAGTTACAATGGGAACTCTGGGACAGGGCACAGTTCACCCCTCCACTTT
CASSYNGNSGTGHSSPLHF
>-|TRBV27|-|TRBJ1-2
TGTGCCAGCAGCGCCTTAGGGCAGGGAGGTAACTATGGCTACACCTTC
CASSALGQGGNYGYTF
>-|TRBV6-5|TRBD2|TRBJ2-3
TGTGCCAGCAGTCTGTCGGGGAGCGGGGGGAGTAATACGCAGTATTTT
CASSLSGSGGSNTQYF
>-|TRBV12-3/TRBV12-4|-|TRBJ1-5
TGTGCCAGCAGTCCTCCGGGAGCCCTGGGTTATCAGCCCCAGCATTTT
CASSPPGALGYQPQHF
>-|TRBV19|-|TRBJ2-6
TGTGCCAGTAGTATAGTAGAGGAGGGGCTGGCGAACTCTGGGGCCAACGTCCTGACTTTC
CASSIVEEGLANSGANVLTF